This T cell receptor beta chain was sequenced in a study of T-cell memory formation after mild COVID-19. This clonotype was seen more than once but under ten times. MiXCR, run by TCRdb on the 5' RACE reads, gives a single entry per CDR3 protein. This table has hundreds of thousands of distinct CDR3 sequences, about a fifth appearing once. CDR1 and CDR2 (germline): DFQATT, SNEGSKA (reference sequence). The CDR3 consists of 14 residues. V lost 6 bases and J lost 4; bases outside the gene matches: 9. The receptor comes from an adult woman who had mild COVID-19 (a few samples of this study predate the infection). Cell type and time point are not known. This rearrangement joins TRBV20-1 to TRBJ2-1; 7 bases map to TRBD1. Sample: PBMCs or a T cell subset sorted from them (not recorded which). The CDR3 coding sequence is TGCAGTGCGAACGCCGGGACAGATTACAATGAGCAGTTCTTC. Translation gives CSANAGTDYNEQFF.